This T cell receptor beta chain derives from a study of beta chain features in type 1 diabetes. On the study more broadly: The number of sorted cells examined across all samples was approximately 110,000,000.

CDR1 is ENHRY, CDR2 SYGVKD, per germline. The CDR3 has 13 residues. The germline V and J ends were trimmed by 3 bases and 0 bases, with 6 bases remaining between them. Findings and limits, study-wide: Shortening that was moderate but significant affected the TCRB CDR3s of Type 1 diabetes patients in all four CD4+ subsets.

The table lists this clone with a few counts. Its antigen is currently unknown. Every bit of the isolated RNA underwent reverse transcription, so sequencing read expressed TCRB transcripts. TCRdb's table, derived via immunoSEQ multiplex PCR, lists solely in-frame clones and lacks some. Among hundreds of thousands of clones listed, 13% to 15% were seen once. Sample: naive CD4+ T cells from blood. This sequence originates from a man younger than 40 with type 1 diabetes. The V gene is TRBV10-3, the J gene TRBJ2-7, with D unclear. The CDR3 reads CAISETISYEQYF. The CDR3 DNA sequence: TGTGCCATCAGTGAAACAATCTCCTACGAGCAGTACTTC.